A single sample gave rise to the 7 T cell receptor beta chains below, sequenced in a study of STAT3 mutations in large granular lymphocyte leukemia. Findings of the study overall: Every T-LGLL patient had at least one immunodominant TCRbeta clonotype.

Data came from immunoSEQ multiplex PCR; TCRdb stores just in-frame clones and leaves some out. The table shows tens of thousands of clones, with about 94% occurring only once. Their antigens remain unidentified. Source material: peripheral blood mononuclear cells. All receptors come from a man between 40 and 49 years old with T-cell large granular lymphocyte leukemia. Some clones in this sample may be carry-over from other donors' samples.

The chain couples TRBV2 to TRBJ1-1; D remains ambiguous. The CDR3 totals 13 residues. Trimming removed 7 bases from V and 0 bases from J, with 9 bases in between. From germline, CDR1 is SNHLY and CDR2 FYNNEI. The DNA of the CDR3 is TGTGCCAGCAACCGATTTATGAACACTGAAGCTTTCTTT. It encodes CASNRFMNTEAFF. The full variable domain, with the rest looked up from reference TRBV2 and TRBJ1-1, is EPEVTQTPSHQVTQMGQEVILRCVPISNHLYFYWYRQILGQKVEFLVSFYNNEISEKSEIFDDQFSVERPDGSNFTLKIRSTKLEDSAMYFCASNRFMNTEAFFGQGTRLTVV.

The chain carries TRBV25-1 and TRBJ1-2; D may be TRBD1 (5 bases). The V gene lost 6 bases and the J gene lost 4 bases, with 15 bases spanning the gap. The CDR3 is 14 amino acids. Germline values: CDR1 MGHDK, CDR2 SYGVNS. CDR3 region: CASSPSGTAYGYTF. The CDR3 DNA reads TGTGCCAGCAGCCCCTCCGGGACGGCCTATGGCTACACCTTC.

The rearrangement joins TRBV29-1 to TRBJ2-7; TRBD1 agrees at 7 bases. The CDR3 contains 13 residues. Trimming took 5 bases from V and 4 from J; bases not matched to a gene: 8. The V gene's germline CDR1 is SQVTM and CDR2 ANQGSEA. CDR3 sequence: CSVHRGGNYEQYF. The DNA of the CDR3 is TGCAGCGTTCACAGGGGTGGAAATTACGAGCAGTACTTC.

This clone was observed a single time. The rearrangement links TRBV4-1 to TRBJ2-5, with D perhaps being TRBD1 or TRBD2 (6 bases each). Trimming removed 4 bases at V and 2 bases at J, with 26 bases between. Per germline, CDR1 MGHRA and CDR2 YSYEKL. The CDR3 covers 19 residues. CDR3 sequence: CASSLTFGGTYIVQETQYF. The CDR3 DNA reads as TGCGCCAGCAGCCTCACCTTCGGGGGCACCTATATCGTGCAAGAGACCCAGTACTTC.

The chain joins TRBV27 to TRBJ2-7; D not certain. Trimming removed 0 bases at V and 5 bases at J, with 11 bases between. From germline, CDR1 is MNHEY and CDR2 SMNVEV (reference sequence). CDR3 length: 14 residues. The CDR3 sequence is CASSLSTVLDEQYF. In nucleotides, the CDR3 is TGTGCCAGCAGTTTATCCACAGTGTTGGACGAGCAGTACTTC.

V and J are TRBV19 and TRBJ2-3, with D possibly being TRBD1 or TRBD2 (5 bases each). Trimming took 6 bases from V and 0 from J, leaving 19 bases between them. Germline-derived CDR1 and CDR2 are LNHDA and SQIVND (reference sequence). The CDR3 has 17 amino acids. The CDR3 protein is CASRQGTRGPSTDTQYF. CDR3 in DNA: TGTGCCAGTAGGCAAGGTACACGGGGCCCTAGCACAGATACGCAGTATTTT.

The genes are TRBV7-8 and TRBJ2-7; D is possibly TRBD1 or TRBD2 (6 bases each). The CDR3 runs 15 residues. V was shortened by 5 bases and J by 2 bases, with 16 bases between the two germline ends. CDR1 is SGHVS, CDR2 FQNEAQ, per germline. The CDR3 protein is CASSQMGGSPYEQYF. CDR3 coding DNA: TGTGCCAGCAGCCAGATGGGGGGCAGTCCCTACGAGCAGTACTTC.